The clone carrying this T cell receptor (beta chain) has a handful of counts. Its specificity is not known. This CDR3 spans 14 amino acids. Trimming cost V 6 bases and J 5 bases, with 14 bases left between them. The V gene's germline CDR1 is MNHNS and CDR2 SASEGT. The data are from a study of identical twins. Findings and limits, study-wide: For out-of-frame beta sequences, excess twin sharing was weaker. Insertions were reduced in abundant cord blood beta clonotypes but not in memory repertoires. Monozygotic twin pairs showed more out-of-frame TCR alpha sharing than models estimated.

TCRdb reprocessed the 5' RACE reads via MiXCR and lists one record per CDR3 protein. The table records hundreds of thousands of distinct CDR3 sequences, 21% of them present only once. Another study also made use of these data, one on T cells expressing NK-cell markers.

The TCR comes from a woman aged 18-35 years in good health. V and J are TRBV6-1 and TRBJ1-5, with D perhaps TRBD1 (5 bases). The source material was PBMCs. CDR3 sequence reads: CASSWKVGDQPQHF. In DNA form, the CDR3 reads TGTGCCAGCAGCTGGAAGGTAGGGGATCAGCCCCAGCATTTT.